This T cell receptor (beta chain) was sequenced for a study of blood T cell repertoires in COVID-19. Study in general: In each case, the material was cDNA or gDNA derived from T cells, B-cell-depleted T cells, or PBMCs.

Sequenced by immunoSEQ multiplex PCR; TCRdb stores in-frame clones only, minus some. The sample carries about 370,000 clones, roughly 89% recorded once. CDR3 size: 13 residues. The junction had 10 bases not matched to a gene; V was cut back by 6 bases and J by 7 bases. Looked up from germline, CDR1 is SQVTM and CDR2 is ANQGSEA. Enrolled through a virtual design, the participants were between about 18 and 100 years of age and came from about two dozen US areas. For recovered donors of Cohort 3, there were two negative PCRs, clearance, or symptom resolution. The sequenced material came from PBMCs or T cells enriched from blood (not recorded which). This chain joins TRBV29-1 and TRBJ2-7; the match to TRBD1 covers 9 bases. The source is a woman under 40 who had recovered from COVID-19. The CDR3 coding sequence is TGCAGCGTAAAGACAGGGGGGACGGGGGAGCAGTACTTC. This codes for CSVKTGGTGEQYF.